The clone carrying this T cell receptor beta chain was detected only once. The donor cohort consisted entirely of Caucasian adults residing in Nashville, Tennessee. The data stem from a study of shared clonotypes between healthy human individuals. Study at large: Each donor's CD8 memory used one plate, CD8 naive two, each CD4 subset three.

The assay was run at deep level. Sequencing used immunoSEQ multiplex PCR; TCRdb keeps in-frame clones, though not all of them. The sample has over 950,000 clones; about 80% are singletons. The CDR3 runs to 15 residues. Germline CDR1 and CDR2: SGHNT and YYREEE (reference sequence). Trimming cost V 0 bases and J 5 bases; bases outside gene matches: 5. The J gene is TRBJ2-7, the V gene TRBV5-4; 10 bases fit TRBD2. This TCR derives from a young man in good health. Some clones in this sample may be carry-over from other donors' samples. The sample consisted of memory CD4+ T cells from PBMCs. The subset was: CD45RA-negative fraction. CDR3 DNA sequence: TGTGCCAGCAGCTTGGACAGCGGGAGGGCCCACGAGCAGTACTTC. The encoded protein is CASSLDSGRAHEQYF. The complete variable domain, with remaining parts taken from reference TRBV5-4 and TRBJ2-7, reads ETGVTQSPTHLIKTRGQQVTLRCSSQSGHNTVSWYQQALGQGPQFIFQYYREEENGRGNFPPRFSGLQFPNYSSELNVNALELDDSALYLCASSLDSGRAHEQYFGPGTRLTVT.